This T cell receptor beta chain was recovered during a study of cytotoxic CD8 clonotypes in ibrutinib-treated CLL. This clone was seen only once. The CDR3 runs to 13 residues. Between the trimmed V and J ends, which lost 3 bases and 2 bases, there was a span of 5 bases. CDR1 is MDHEN and CDR2 is SYDVKM in the germline V gene. Produced via immunoSEQ multiplex PCR; TCRdb's table is partial and in-frame only. The table has some 140,000 clones, less than 95% seen once; the top ten hold 10% to 12%. The rearrangement links TRBV28 to TRBJ1-3; D not resolved. This clonotype was obtained from a human donor with chronic lymphocytic leukemia. The source material was PBMCs, sampled after 12 months of ibrutinib treatment. In nucleotides, the CDR3 is TGTGCCAGCAGTTTTTCCCCTGGAAACACCATATATTTT. Translated: CASSFSPGNTIYF.